This TCR beta chain was observed in a study of shared clonotypes between healthy human individuals. On the study more broadly: Aged 18 to 49, the donors were two women and a few men.

Tens of thousands of T cell genomes, or approximately 190 ng DNA, went into the sorted-subset replicate PCRs. Clones were sequenced by immunoSEQ multiplex PCR, and TCRdb holds only the in-frame ones, with some missing. The profile covers roughly 1,500,000 clones, with 95% to 99% appearing a single time and around 0.47% taken by the ten largest. This CDR3 has 11 amino acids. Germline-derived CDR1 and CDR2 are SNHLY and FYNNEI. J lost 14 bases, V lost 5 bases, and 6 bases had no gene match. Sequenced: naive CD4+ T cells sorted from blood. Stated subset: CD45RA+ positively selected. This receptor was obtained from a man between 25 and 39 years old in good health. The chain uses TRBV2 and TRBJ1-2, with 9 positions matching TRBD1. CDR3 nucleotides: TGTGCCAGCAGTTACACCGGGACAGGGACCTTC. Protein sequence: CASSYTGTGTF.